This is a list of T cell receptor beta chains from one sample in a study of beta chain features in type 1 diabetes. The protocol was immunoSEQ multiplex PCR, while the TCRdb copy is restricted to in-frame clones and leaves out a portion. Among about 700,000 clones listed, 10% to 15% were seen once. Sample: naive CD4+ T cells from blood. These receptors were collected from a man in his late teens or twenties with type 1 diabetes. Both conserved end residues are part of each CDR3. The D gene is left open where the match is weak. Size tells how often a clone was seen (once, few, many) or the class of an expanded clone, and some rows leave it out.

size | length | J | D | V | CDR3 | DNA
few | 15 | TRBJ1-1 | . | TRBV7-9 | CASSPRPTTGTEAFF | TGTGCCAGCAGTCCGAGACCTACAACGGGGACTGAAGCTTTCTTT
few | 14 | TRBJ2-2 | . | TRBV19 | CASSNTENTGELFF | TGTGCCAGTAGTAATACAGAGAACACCGGGGAGCTGTTTTTT
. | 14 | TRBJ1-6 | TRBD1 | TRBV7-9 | CASSSGQTSGPLHF | TGTGCCAGCAGCTCGGGACAGACTTCTGGACCCCTCCACTTT
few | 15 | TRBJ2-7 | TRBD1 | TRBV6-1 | CASREFGDRPYEQYF | TGTGCCAGCAGGGAGTTCGGGGACAGACCCTACGAGCAGTACTTC
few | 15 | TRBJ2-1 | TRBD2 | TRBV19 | CASKTVAGGYNEQFF | TGTGCCAGCAAAACGGTAGCGGGGGGCTACAATGAGCAGTTCTTC
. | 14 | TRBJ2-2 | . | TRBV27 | CASTVGPYTGELFF | TGTGCCAGCACCGTCGGGCCTTACACCGGGGAGCTGTTTTTT
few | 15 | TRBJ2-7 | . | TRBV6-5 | CASSYSGGLLNEQYF | TGTGCCAGCAGTTACTCCGGGGGGCTTCTGAATGAGCAGTACTTC
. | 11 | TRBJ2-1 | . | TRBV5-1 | CASNDFNEQFF | TGCGCCAGCAACGACTTTAATGAGCAGTTCTTC
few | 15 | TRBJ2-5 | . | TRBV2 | CASSELQGAQETQYF | TGTGCCAGCAGTGAATTACAGGGCGCGCAAGAGACCCAGTACTTC
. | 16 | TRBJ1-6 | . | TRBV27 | CASSLSKGRGNSPLHF | TGTGCCAGCAGTTTATCAAAGGGGAGGGGGAATTCACCCCTCCACTTT
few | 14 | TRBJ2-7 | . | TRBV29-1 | CSALIRGRAYEQYF | TGCAGCGCCCTAATTCGGGGTAGGGCCTACGAGCAGTACTTC
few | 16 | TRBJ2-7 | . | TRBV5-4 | CASSPHGVDNFYEQYF | TGTGCCAGCAGCCCCCACGGTGTTGACAACTTCTACGAGCAGTACTTC
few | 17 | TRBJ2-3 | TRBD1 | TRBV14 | CASSQGHRGRGTDTQYF | TGTGCCAGCAGCCAAGGACACAGGGGACGCGGCACAGATACGCAGTATTTT
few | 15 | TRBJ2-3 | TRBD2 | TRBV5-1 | CASSAIPGGTDTQYF | TGCGCCAGCAGCGCAATTCCCGGGGGGACAGATACGCAGTATTTT
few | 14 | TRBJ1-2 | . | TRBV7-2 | CASSFSWQGYGYTF | TGTGCCAGCAGCTTTTCTTGGCAAGGCTATGGCTACACCTTC
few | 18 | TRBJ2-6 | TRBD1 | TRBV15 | CATSGGPGGSSGANVLTF | TGTGCCACCTCAGGCGGGCCAGGGGGCAGCTCTGGGGCCAACGTCCTGACTTTC
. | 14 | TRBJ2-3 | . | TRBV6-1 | CASRRTAYTDTQYF | TGTGCCAGCAGGAGGACAGCTTACACAGATACGCAGTATTTT
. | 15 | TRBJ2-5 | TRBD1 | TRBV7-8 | CASSTGTGGRKTQYF | TGTGCCAGCAGTACCGGGACAGGGGGAAGAAAGACCCAGTACTTC
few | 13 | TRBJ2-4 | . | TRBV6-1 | CASRDSPGHIQYF | TGTGCCAGCAGGGACAGCCCCGGGCACATTCAGTACTTC
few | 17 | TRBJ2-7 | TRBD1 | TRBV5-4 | CASSLGGGTVAPYEQYF | TGTGCCAGCAGCTTGGGAGGTGGGACAGTGGCCCCCTACGAGCAGTACTTC
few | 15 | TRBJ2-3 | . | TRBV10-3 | CAISFLQGGEDTQYF | TGTGCCATCAGCTTCCTACAGGGCGGGGAAGATACGCAGTATTTT
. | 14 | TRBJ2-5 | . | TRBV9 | CASSPRTTSETQYF | TGTGCCAGCAGCCCACGGACCACCAGTGAGACCCAGTACTTC
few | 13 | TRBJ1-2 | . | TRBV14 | CASSHGTAYGYTF | TGTGCCAGCAGCCATGGGACCGCCTATGGCTACACCTTC
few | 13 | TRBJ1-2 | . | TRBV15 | CATCPTGSYGYTF | TGTGCCACTTGCCCCACGGGCTCCTATGGCTACACCTTC
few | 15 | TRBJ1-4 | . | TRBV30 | CAAGRAPATNEKLFF | TGTGCCGCTGGACGGGCACCAGCAACTAATGAAAAACTGTTTTTT
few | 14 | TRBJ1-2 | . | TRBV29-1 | CSVAEDNRDYGYTF | TGCAGCGTCGCCGAGGACAATCGGGACTATGGCTACACCTTC
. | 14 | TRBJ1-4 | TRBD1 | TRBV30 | CAWSVKGGGEKLFF | TGTGCCTGGAGTGTAAAAGGGGGCGGTGAAAAACTGTTTTTT
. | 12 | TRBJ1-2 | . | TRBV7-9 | CASSLGDGGYTF | TGTGCCAGCAGCTTAGGGGACGGTGGCTACACCTTC
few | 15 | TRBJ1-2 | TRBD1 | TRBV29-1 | CSVDGTGGKNYGYTF | TGCAGCGTCGACGGGACAGGGGGAAAGAACTATGGCTACACCTTC
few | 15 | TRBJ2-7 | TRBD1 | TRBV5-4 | CASSPGQGSSYEQYF | TGTGCCAGCAGCCCTGGACAGGGCAGCTCCTACGAGCAGTACTTC
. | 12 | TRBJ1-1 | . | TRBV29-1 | CSVRTVEGEAFF | TGCAGCGTTCGGACAGTTGAAGGAGAAGCTTTCTTT
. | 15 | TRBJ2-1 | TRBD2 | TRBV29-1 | CSVAFRTSDYNEQFF | TGCAGCGTTGCCTTCCGTACTAGCGACTACAATGAGCAGTTCTTC
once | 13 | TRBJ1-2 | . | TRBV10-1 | CASSERRDYGYTF | TGCGCCAGCAGTGAGCGGAGAGACTATGGCTACACCTTC
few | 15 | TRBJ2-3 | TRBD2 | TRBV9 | CASSVTGGSTDTQYF | TGTGCCAGCAGCGTAACGGGGGGAAGCACAGATACGCAGTATTTT
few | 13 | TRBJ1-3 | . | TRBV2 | CASLQGAGNTIYF | TGTGCCAGCCTGCAGGGAGCCGGAAACACCATATATTTT
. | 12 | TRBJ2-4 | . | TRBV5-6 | CASSLASDIQYF | TGTGCCAGCAGCTTGGCTAGCGACATTCAGTACTTC
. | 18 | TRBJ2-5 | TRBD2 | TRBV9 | CASSVGLAGASYQETQYF | TGTGCCAGCAGCGTCGGACTAGCGGGGGCCTCGTACCAAGAGACCCAGTACTTC
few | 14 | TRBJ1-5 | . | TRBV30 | CAWSVPPGNQPQHF | TGTGCCTGGAGTGTTCCCCCAGGGAATCAGCCCCAGCATTTT
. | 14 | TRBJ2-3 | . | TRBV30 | CALGPGVRTDTQYF | TGTGCCTTGGGACCGGGGGTGCGCACAGATACGCAGTATTTT
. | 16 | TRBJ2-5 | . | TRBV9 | CASSVAGWGGKETQYF | TGTGCCAGCAGCGTAGCCGGGTGGGGGGGCAAAGAGACCCAGTACTTC
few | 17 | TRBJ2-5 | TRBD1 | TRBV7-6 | CASSYVQGADIQETQYF | TGTGCCAGCAGCTACGTACAGGGGGCGGACATCCAAGAGACCCAGTACTTC
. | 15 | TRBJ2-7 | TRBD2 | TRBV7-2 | CAISTLAGASYEQYF | TGTGCCATTTCAACACTAGCGGGGGCCTCCTACGAGCAGTACTTC
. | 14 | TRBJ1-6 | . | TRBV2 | CASSKGLRDSPLHF | TGTGCCAGCAGCAAGGGCCTCCGGGATTCACCCCTCCACTTT
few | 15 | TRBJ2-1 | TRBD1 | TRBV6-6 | CASSSGQAYYNEQFF | TGTGCCAGCAGTTCGGGACAGGCCTACTACAATGAGCAGTTCTTC
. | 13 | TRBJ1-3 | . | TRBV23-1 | CASSTGSGVTIYF | TGCGCCAGCAGTACAGGGTCGGGGGTCACCATATATTTT
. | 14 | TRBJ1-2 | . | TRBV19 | CASSISPDNYGYTF | TGTGCCAGTAGTATTTCCCCCGACAACTATGGCTACACCTTC
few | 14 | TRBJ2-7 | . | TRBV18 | CASSPAGLGYEQYF | TGTGCCAGCTCACCAGCGGGCTTAGGTTACGAGCAGTACTTC
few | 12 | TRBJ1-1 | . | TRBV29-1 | CSVTGMNTEAFF | TGCAGCGTTACGGGGATGAACACTGAAGCTTTCTTT